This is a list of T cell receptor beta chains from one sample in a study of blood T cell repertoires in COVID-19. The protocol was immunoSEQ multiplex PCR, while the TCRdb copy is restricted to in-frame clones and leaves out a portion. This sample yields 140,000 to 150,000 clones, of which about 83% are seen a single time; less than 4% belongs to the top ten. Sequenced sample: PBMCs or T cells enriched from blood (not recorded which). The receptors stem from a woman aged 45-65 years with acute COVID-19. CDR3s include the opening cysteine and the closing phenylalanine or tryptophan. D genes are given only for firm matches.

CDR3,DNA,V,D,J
CASSLVSGRAGELFF,TGTGCCAGCAGCTTAGTTTCGGGTCGGGCCGGGGAGCTGTTTTTT,TRBV7-8,-,TRBJ2-2
CASSTTTGGSEQYF,TGTGCCAGTAGTACGACGACAGGCGGCTCCGAGCAGTACTTC,TRBV19,-,TRBJ2-7
CASSSPLSEQYF,TGTGCCAGCAGTTCCCCTCTTAGCGAGCAGTACTTC,TRBV5-5,-,TRBJ2-7
CASSLSGTGLHF,TGTGCCAGCAGCTTGTCCGGGACAGGGCTCCACTTT,TRBV7-9,TRBD1,TRBJ1-6
CASSAGLAGSEQYF,TGTGCCAGCAGCGCGGGACTAGCGGGATCCGAGCAGTACTTC,TRBV11-3,TRBD2,TRBJ2-7
CASSQSGGTEAFF,TGTGCCAGCAGCCAATCCGGAGGTACTGAAGCTTTCTTT,TRBV3-1/TRBV3-2,-,TRBJ1-1
CASTPYGQGATEAFF,TGTGCCAGCACCCCTTACGGACAGGGGGCAACTGAAGCTTTCTTT,TRBV27,TRBD1,TRBJ1-1
CASSQDVREGETQYF,TGCGCCAGCAGCCAAGATGTTAGGGAGGGGGAGACCCAGTACTTC,TRBV4-3,TRBD2,TRBJ2-5
CASSYSVAGRNEQFF,TGTGCCAGCAGTTACTCGGTAGCGGGAAGGAATGAGCAGTTCTTC,TRBV6-2/TRBV6-3,TRBD2,TRBJ2-1
CASSVATGGAVTEAFF,TGTGCCAGCAGCGTCGCGACAGGGGGCGCTGTCACTGAAGCTTTCTTT,TRBV9,TRBD1,TRBJ1-1
CASSPTGVEYTEAFF,TGTGCCAGCAGCCCTACAGGGGTTGAGTACACTGAAGCTTTCTTT,TRBV7-9,TRBD1,TRBJ1-1
CSVEDGTGVATEAFF,TGCAGCGTTGAGGACGGGACAGGGGTGGCCACTGAAGCTTTCTTT,TRBV29-1,TRBD1,TRBJ1-1
CAISEGTSPQETQYF,TGTGCCATCTCCGAGGGGACTAGCCCCCAAGAGACCCAGTACTTC,TRBV10-3,TRBD2,TRBJ2-5
CASSHTKEETQYF,TGTGCCAGCAGCCATACTAAGGAGGAGACCCAGTACTTC,TRBV5-5,-,TRBJ2-5
CASSSGYGYTF,TGTGCCAGCAGTTCGGGATATGGCTACACCTTC,TRBV6-5,-,TRBJ1-2
CASSGGDRSTGELFF,TGTGCCAGCAGCGGGGGGGACCGTTCCACCGGGGAGCTGTTTTTT,TRBV9,-,TRBJ2-2
CASSPRVGLSSGRGEQFF,TGTGCCAGCAGCCCTCGCGTTGGCTTGTCTAGCGGGAGAGGCGAGCAGTTCTTC,TRBV11-2,TRBD2,TRBJ2-1
CASSPLGPLGGQPQHF,TGTGCCAGCAGCCCCCTGGGTCCTTTGGGGGGGCAGCCCCAGCATTTT,TRBV13,-,TRBJ1-5